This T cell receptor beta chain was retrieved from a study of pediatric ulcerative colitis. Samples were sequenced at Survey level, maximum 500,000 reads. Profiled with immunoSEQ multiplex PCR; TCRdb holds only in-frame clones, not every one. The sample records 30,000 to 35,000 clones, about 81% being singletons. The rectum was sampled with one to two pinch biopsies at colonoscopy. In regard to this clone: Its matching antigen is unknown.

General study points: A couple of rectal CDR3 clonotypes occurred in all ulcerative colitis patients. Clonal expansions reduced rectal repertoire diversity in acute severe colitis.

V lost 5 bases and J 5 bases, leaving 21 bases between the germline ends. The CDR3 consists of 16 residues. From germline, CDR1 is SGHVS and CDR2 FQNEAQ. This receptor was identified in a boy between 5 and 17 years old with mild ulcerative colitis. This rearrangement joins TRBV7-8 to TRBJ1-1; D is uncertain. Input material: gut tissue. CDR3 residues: CASSRTHRGGGTEAFF. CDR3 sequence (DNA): TGTGCCAGCAGCCGAACACACCGGGGAGGAGGGACTGAAGCTTTCTTT.